One TCR beta chain is described in this entry. The antigen is not known. Relative to the germline gene, one junction end is altered; a read error may explain this. The entry originates in a study of EBV T-cell therapy then PD-1 blockade in nasopharyngeal carcinoma. This CDR3 has 13 residues. CDR1 and CDR2 from the germline V gene are MNHEY and SVGEGT. Sequencing used immunoSEQ multiplex PCR; TCRdb keeps in-frame clones, though not all of them. Of 15,000 to 20,000 clones listed, roughly 84% are singletons. The treatment is: AdE1-LMPpoly-expanded autologous EBV-specific T-cell therapy followed by anti-PD-1 nivolumab.

The chain joins TRBV6-2 or TRBV6-3 to TRBJ2-1, with D possibly matching TRBD2 (5 bases). The sequenced sample was CD8+ T cells from blood, obtained at day 0 from a patient whose treatment included autologous EBV-specific T cells and nivolumab. This clonotype originated in a man in his forties or fifties with nasopharyngeal carcinoma. This CDR3 is CASSHSRGNEQFF. The CDR3 DNA is TGTGCCAGCAGTCACTCCAGAGGGAATGAGCAGTTCTTC.